The 2 T cell receptor beta chains below all came from one sample that was sequenced in a study of yellow fever vaccine responses in identical twins. TCRdb fed the RT-PCR reads into MiXCR, producing one record per CDR3 protein. The sample has about 19,000 distinct CDR3 sequences, over 65% seen once; the top ten hold more than 2%. This specimen was T cells from blood (PBMCs), unsorted or a sorted subset (not recorded which), taken before or after yellow fever vaccination (not recorded which). The receptors were gathered from a woman between 18 and 29 years old who received the yellow fever vaccine.

J is TRBJ2-1 and V is TRBV29-1, with 8 bases fitting TRBD1. Germline V gene sequence: CDR1 SQVTM, CDR2 ANQGSEA. The V and J ends lost 3 bases and 0 bases, in that order; junction bases with no gene match: 13. The CDR3 contains 18 residues. CDR3 in DNA: TGCAGCGTTGAGGAGGGCAGGGGGCGGATCGGCTCCTACAATGAGCAGTTCTTC. It is translated as CSVEEGRGRIGSYNEQFF.

DNA of the CDR3: TGTGCCAGCAGCTTTGGACTAGCGGAGACCCAGTACTTC. This sequence encodes CASSFGLAETQYF. The genes are TRBV7-9 and TRBJ2-5, with 9 bases lining up with TRBD2. V was clipped by 3 bases and J by 5 bases; unmatched bases: 1. The CDR3 runs to 13 residues. Germline lookup yields CDR1 SEHNR and CDR2 FQNEAQ (reference sequence). The variable domain in full, completed from reference TRBV7-9 and TRBJ2-5, reads DTGVSQNPRHKITKRGQNVTFRCDPISEHNRLYWYRQTLGQGPEFLTYFQNEAQLEKSRLLSDRFSAERPKGSFSTLEIQRTEQGDSAMYLCASSFGLAETQYFGPGTRLLVL.